These 4 T cell receptor beta chains came from one sample sequenced in a study of tumor-infiltrating lymphocytes in primary liver carcinoma. Total RNA (approximately 500 ng) served as template for TCR beta cDNA synthesis primed by a constant-region primer. Each TCR beta library was derived from three nested multiplex PCR rounds that employed slightly modified ARM-PCR. For around 11 cycles apiece, the opening two PCR rounds ran with TRBV1-TRBV30 forward primers and a C-beta reverse primer. TCRdb itself ran the multiplex PCR reads through MiXCR, one entry per CDR3 protein. The sample shows some 200,000 distinct CDR3 sequences, less than 65% of them seen only once. They got blood RNA out of unsorted whole blood and also pulled out germline DNA. Sequenced material: peripheral blood. These receptors were taken from a woman aged 55 to 70 with primary liver carcinoma and hepatitis B virus infection.

With regard to this clonotype: Relative to the germline gene, one junction end is altered; a read error may explain this. The genes are TRBV29-1 and TRBJ2-3, with no clear D. The CDR3 runs to 13 residues. Germline V gene sequence: CDR1 SQVTM, CDR2 ANQGSEA. CDR3 sequence (DNA): TGCAACGTTGGTCAGCGTACCACTGATACGCAGTATTTT. Protein product: CNVGQRTTDTQYF.

For this clonotype: A single base separates this from a much larger clone, so it may be a read error. The chain joins TRBV6-6 to TRBJ1-1, with TRBD1 identical over 8 bases. Germline-derived CDR1 and CDR2 are MNHNY and SVGAGI (reference sequence). The CDR3 contains 16 residues. Trimming at V came to 6 bases and at J to 1 base, leaving 10 bases not matched to a gene. The CDR3 loop is CASRYAKGQGNTEAFF. As DNA, the CDR3 is TGTGCCAGCAGATACGCCAAAGGACAGGGGAACACTGAAGCTTTCTTT.

This chain uses TRBV7-8 with TRBJ1-1, with no clear D. With 5 bases removed from V and 7 bases from J, the gap between germline ends came to 17 bases. The CDR3 is made up of 14 amino acids. Germline loops: CDR1 SGHVS, CDR2 FQNEAQ. CDR3 nucleotide sequence: TGTGCCAGCAGCGTAAGGTTTGGTGGGCTTGAAGCTTTCTTT. The encoded protein is CASSVRFGGLEAFF.

This clonotype was seen more than once but under ten times. A much larger clonotype is one base distant, so this may be a read error. The chain employs TRBV29-1 and TRBJ2-7, with 13 bases lining up with TRBD2. V lost 8 bases, J lost 6 bases, and 4 bases stayed unmatched. The CDR3 runs 12 residues. CDR1 is SQVTM, CDR2 ANQGSEA, per germline. The CDR3 DNA sequence: TGCAGCATACTAGCGGGAGGGGGCGAGCAGTACTTC. Residues: CSILAGGGEQYF.